This T cell receptor (beta chain) was identified in a study of blood T cell repertoires in COVID-19. Turning to the study itself: Samples of COVID-19 (acute and convalescent) were obtained from the United States, Italy and Spain. PBMCs, B-cell-depleted T cells, or T cells were the source of the cDNA or gDNA that made up the material.

The CDR3 is 13 amino acids. From germline, CDR1 is SEHNR and CDR2 FQNEAQ (reference sequence). The V gene lost 5 bases and the J gene lost 4 bases, with 11 bases spanning the gap. Method: immunoSEQ multiplex PCR; TCRdb's copy keeps in-frame clones and lacks some. This table has around 190,000 clones, approximately 90% appearing once. The receptor was isolated from a human donor in a cohort sampled during active COVID-19. Sequenced: peripheral blood. The V and J genes are TRBV7-9 and TRBJ1-2; D uncertain. DNA of the CDR3: TGTGCCAGCAGCCTCGACACTCTCTATGGCTACACCTTC. Translating gives CASSLDTLYGYTF.